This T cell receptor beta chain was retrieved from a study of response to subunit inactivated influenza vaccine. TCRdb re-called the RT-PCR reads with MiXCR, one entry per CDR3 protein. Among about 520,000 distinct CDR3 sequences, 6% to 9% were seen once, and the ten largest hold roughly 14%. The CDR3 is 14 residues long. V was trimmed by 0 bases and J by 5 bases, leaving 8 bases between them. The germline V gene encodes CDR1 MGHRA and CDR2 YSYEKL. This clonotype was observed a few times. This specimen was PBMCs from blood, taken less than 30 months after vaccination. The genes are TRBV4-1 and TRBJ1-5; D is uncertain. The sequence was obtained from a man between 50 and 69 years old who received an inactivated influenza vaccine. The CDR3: CASSQERKDQPQHF. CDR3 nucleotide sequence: TGCGCCAGCAGCCAAGAAAGAAAAGATCAGCCCCAGCATTTT.